This T cell receptor beta chain was recorded in a study of T-cell reconstitution after alpha-beta-depleted transplantation in children. Study-wide results and caveats: The study reportedly traced alpha-beta T cells about two months after transplant to several hundred expanded graft clones.

TCRbeta library construction was performed incorporating unique molecular identifiers. Using its own MiXCR run on the PCR reads, TCRdb lists one record per CDR3 protein. The repertoire consists of 750,000 to 950,000 distinct CDR3 sequences, with 15% to 20% occurring once and the leading ten covering approximately 5%. This CDR3 region has 13 residues. Between the trimmed V and J ends, which lost 4 bases and 3 bases, there was a span of 8 bases. Germline CDR1 reads ENHRY; CDR2 reads SYGVKD. Points on this clonotype: The antigen remains unidentified.

The input for sequencing was PBMCs, mostly from graft donor cells, taken 360 days after TCRalphabeta/CD19-depleted stem cell transplant. This sequence was found in a male patient younger than 18 who had a stem cell transplant for acute lymphoblastic leukemia, so the T cells may come from the graft donor. This chain connects TRBV10-3 to TRBJ2-3; tentative D call: TRBD2 (5 bases). This chain's CDR3 is CAISVGGTDTQYF. The CDR3 DNA follows: TGTGCCATCAGTGTCGGCGGGACAGATACGCAGTATTTT.